This T cell receptor beta chain was captured in a study of T cells after yellow fever vaccination. A few counts support this clonotype. From germline, CDR1 is SQVTM and CDR2 ANQGSEA. The CDR3 length is 11 residues. V was clipped by 7 bases and J by 7 bases; unmatched bases: 0. TCRdb reanalysed the 5' RACE reads using MiXCR and keeps one entry per CDR3 protein. The sample carries 550,000 to 750,000 distinct CDR3 sequences, around an eighth recorded once. The chain links TRBV29-1 to TRBJ2-1, with 11 bases lining up with TRBD1. This TCR derives from a man younger than 45 who received the YFV17D yellow fever vaccine. The source was PBMCs, collected on the day of the yellow fever booster vaccination. CDR3 protein: CSGDRGNEQFF. The CDR3 DNA sequence: TGCAGCGGGGACAGGGGGAATGAGCAGTTCTTC.